The 20 T cell receptor beta chains below were found in one sample sequenced in a study of blood T cell repertoires in COVID-19. The repertoire was sequenced with immunoSEQ multiplex PCR; TCRdb's copy has only in-frame clones and lacks some. The sample contains around 120,000 clones, almost 90% of which appear only once. The material sequenced was peripheral blood. The receptors were sampled from a woman between 45 and 65 years old with active or convalescent COVID-19.

The chain carries TRBV19 and TRBJ1-5; 9 bases align to TRBD1. CDR1 is LNHDA and CDR2 is SQIVND in the germline V gene (reference sequence). V trimming: 6 bases; J trimming: 7 bases; junction bases outside the gene matches: 10. This CDR3 spans 15 amino acids. The DNA for the CDR3 is TGTGCCAGTAGCCCGGGACAGGGTTTACGACAGCCCCAGCATTTT. It yields the protein CASSPGQGLRQPQHF.

This clone was recorded only once. The genes are TRBV4-3 and TRBJ2-3; D unresolved. Germline CDR1 is LGHNA and CDR2 is YSLEER. Trimming left V 5 bases short and J 8 bases short, with 20 bases between. The CDR3 sequence is 15 residues long. CDR3 protein: CASSSLKSGSATQYF. The CDR3 DNA sequence: TGCGCCAGCAGCTCGTTGAAGTCGGGTTCGGCTACGCAGTATTTT.

The J gene is TRBJ2-1, the V gene TRBV12-3 or TRBV12-4; a possible D gene is TRBD2 (6 bases). The CDR3 consists of 13 residues. Trimming shortened V by 3 bases and J by 7 bases, and 10 bases separated the two germline ends. DNA for the CDR3: TGTGCCAGCAGTTTTGCTAGCGAAAATGAGCAGTTCTTC. Amino acids: CASSFASENEQFF.

V is TRBV7-9 and J is TRBJ2-1; TRBD2 agrees at 8 bases. V was pared by 4 bases and J by 8 bases, with 7 bases of the junction left unmatched. This CDR3 has 14 amino acids. Germline loops: CDR1 SEHNR, CDR2 FQNEAQ (reference sequence). The CDR3, as DNA: TGTGCCAGCAGCTCCGGGACTAGTTTTCATGAGCAGTTCTTC. Amino acids: CASSSGTSFHEQFF.

This clone was found once. The chain uses TRBV5-6 and TRBJ1-2; TRBD1 agrees at 8 bases. CDR3 size: 15 residues. The junction had 9 bases not matched to a gene; V was cut back by 4 bases and J by 4 bases. In germline, CDR1 is SGHDT, CDR2 YYEEEE. CDR3 coding DNA: TGTGCCAGCAGCCTCACCGGACAGGGAATCTATGGCTACACCTTC. Its translation is CASSLTGQGIYGYTF.

The CDR3 sequence: CASSPVNVDSDIQYF. CDR3 nucleotide sequence: TGTGCCAGCAGCCCGGTTAATGTGGACAGTGACATTCAGTACTTC. This chain connects TRBV7-9 to TRBJ2-4; maybe TRBD1 (6 bases). V dropped 5 bases and J dropped 8 bases, with 19 bases sitting between them. There are 15 residues in the CDR3. Per germline, CDR1 SEHNR and CDR2 FQNEAQ (reference sequence). Drawing the rest from reference TRBV7-9 and TRBJ2-4, the complete variable domain is DTGVSQNPRHKITKRGQNVTFRCDPISEHNRLYWYRQTLGQGPEFLTYFQNEAQLEKSRLLSDRFSAERPKGSFSTLEIQRTEQGDSAMYLCASSPVNVDSDIQYFGAGTRLSVL.

The gene calls are TRBV9 and TRBJ1-2; 8 bases are shared with TRBD1. Trimming removed 0 bases from V and 1 base from J; junction bases left unmatched: 14. Germline V lookup: CDR1 SGDLS, CDR2 YYNGEE. The CDR3 contains 19 residues. In nucleotides, the CDR3 is TGTGCCAGCAGCGTAGAATCAATATTATCGACAGGGGTTAACTATGGCTACACCTTC. It encodes CASSVESILSTGVNYGYTF. The whole variable domain, filled in from reference TRBV9 and TRBJ1-2, reads DSGVTQTPKHLITATGQRVTLRCSPRSGDLSVYWYQQSLDQGLQFLIQYYNGEERAKGNILERFSAQQFPDLHSELNLSSLELGDSALYFCASSVESILSTGVNYGYTFGSGTRLTVV.

This clone appeared a few times. V is TRBV2 and J is TRBJ1-2; the D is unclear. The V end was cut by 6 bases, the J end by 0 bases, with 14 bases between. Germline values: CDR1 SNHLY, CDR2 FYNNEI. The CDR3 runs to 15 residues. The chain's CDR3 is CASRQLPGTNYGYTF. The CDR3 region has the DNA TGTGCCAGCAGACAACTCCCGGGAACTAACTATGGCTACACCTTC.

This chain links TRBV5-4 with TRBJ1-1, with TRBD1 matching over 9 bases. CDR3 length: 15 residues. Per the germline V gene, CDR1 is SGHNT and CDR2 is YYREEE (reference sequence). V was pared by 3 bases and J by 4 bases, with 7 bases of the junction left unmatched. CDR3 nucleotides: TGTGCCAGCAGCTGGGGACAGGGTCGGGGCACTGAAGCTTTCTTT. It yields the protein CASSWGQGRGTEAFF.

The DNA for the CDR3 is TGCGCCAGCAGCTTGGGACAGTCAAATGAAGCTTTCTTT. This gives the protein CASSLGQSNEAFF. The genes are TRBV5-1 and TRBJ1-1; D is perhaps TRBD1 (5 bases). The germline CDR1 and CDR2 sequences are SGHRS and YFSETQ. The CDR3 extends over 13 amino acids. Trimming shortened V by 0 bases and J by 7 bases, and 10 bases separated the two germline ends.

The chain recombines TRBV18 with TRBJ1-6, with D possibly matching TRBD1 (6 bases). The CDR3 sequence is 15 residues long. The germline CDR1 and CDR2 sequences are KGHSH and LQKENI. The ends were cut back, 1 base at V and 9 bases at J, with 13 bases in the middle. This chain's CDR3 is CASSPRKGGTSPLHF. Here the CDR3 DNA reads TGTGCCAGCTCACCACGCAAGGGGGGGACTTCACCCCTCCACTTT.

This chain connects TRBV7-9 to TRBJ2-7; 9 positions agree with TRBD1. J gave up 4 bases and V 2 bases, and 15 bases lay outside the gene matches. The V gene's germline CDR1 is SEHNR and CDR2 FQNEAQ (reference sequence). The length of the CDR3 is 18 residues. The CDR3 DNA reads as TGTGCCAGCAGCTTAATAAGGCTAACGGGACAGGGAATATACGAGCAGTACTTC. Protein sequence: CASSLIRLTGQGIYEQYF.

CDR3 DNA: TGTGCCACCAGTGATTTGAACTCTCCTTACGAGCAGTACTTC. Its translation is CATSDLNSPYEQYF. This rearrangement joins TRBV24-1 to TRBJ2-7; D unclear. Trimming removed 0 bases at V and 4 bases at J, with 9 bases between. The CDR3 has 14 residues. The germline gives CDR1 KGHDR, CDR2 SFDVKD.

The chain recombines TRBV7-2 with TRBJ2-1; weak D call: TRBD2 (5 bases). V was clipped by 5 bases and J by 5 bases, with 13 bases between them. CDR3 length equals 14 residues. Germline loops: CDR1 SGHTA, CDR2 FQGNSA. CDR3 nucleotide sequence: TGTGCCAGCAGCCCACGCGGGTATGACAATGAGCAGTTCTTC. Residues: CASSPRGYDNEQFF.

This chain joins TRBV28 and TRBJ2-4; 8 positions match TRBD2. V shed 9 bases and J 6 bases; nucleotides not matched to a gene: 4. CDR3 size: 12 residues. Germline V CDR1 and CDR2: MDHEN, SYDVKM. The CDR3 region is CASSRGGNIQYF. In nucleotides, the CDR3 is TGTGCCAGTTCCCGGGGGGGAAACATTCAGTACTTC. Variable domain in full (rest from reference TRBV28 and TRBJ2-4): DVKVTQSSRYLVKRTGEKVFLECVQDMDHENMFWYRQDPGLGLRLIYFSYDVKMKEKGDIPEGYSVSREKKERFSLILESASTNQTSMYLCASSRGGNIQYFGAGTRLSVL.

The chain recombines TRBV19 with TRBJ2-1; no reliable D call. Germline CDR1 and CDR2: LNHDA and SQIVND (reference sequence). This CDR3 region has 15 residues. Trimming took 3 bases from V and 0 from J, leaving 9 bases between them. CDR3 loop: CASSIFVSSYNEQFF. The CDR3 region has the DNA TGTGCCAGTAGTATTTTCGTGAGCTCCTACAATGAGCAGTTCTTC.

The V gene is TRBV27, the J gene TRBJ2-1, with 8 positions matching TRBD1. Trimming at V came to 6 bases and at J to 2 bases, leaving 9 bases not matched to a gene. Germline loops: CDR1 MNHEY, CDR2 SMNVEV (reference sequence). This CDR3 spans 16 amino acids. The CDR3 protein is CASSPPGQGTYNEQFF. DNA of the CDR3: TGTGCCAGCAGCCCACCCGGACAGGGAACCTACAATGAGCAGTTCTTC.

The CDR3 sequence is CASSPVGGATSTVNTGELFF. The CDR3 coding sequence is TGTGCCAGCTCACCGGTTGGGGGCGCTACATCTACCGTGAACACCGGGGAGCTGTTTTTT. The chain couples TRBV18 to TRBJ2-2, with a tentative D call TRBD1 (6 bases). The germline V and J ends were trimmed by 3 bases and 1 base, with 24 bases remaining between them. Germline V lookup: CDR1 KGHSH, CDR2 LQKENI. The CDR3 totals 20 residues.

V usage is TRBV7-9 and J usage is TRBJ1-3; a possible D gene is TRBD1 (5 bases). This CDR3 is built from 17 residues. The V end lost 8 bases, the J end lost 0 bases, and 20 bases lay between the germline ends. Germline CDR1 and CDR2: SEHNR and FQNEAQ (reference sequence). The DNA for the CDR3 is TGTGCCAGCTCACGCGGGGCTTCACCGAGCTCTGGAAACACCATATATTTT. Residues: CASSRGASPSSGNTIYF. Supplemented by reference TRBV7-9 and TRBJ1-3, the full variable domain reads DTGVSQNPRHKITKRGQNVTFRCDPISEHNRLYWYRQTLGQGPEFLTYFQNEAQLEKSRLLSDRFSAERPKGSFSTLEIQRTEQGDSAMYLCASSRGASPSSGNTIYFGEGSWLTVV.

Regarding this clone: The junction shows a germline mismatch at one end, possibly a read error. This chain connects TRBV28 to TRBJ2-1; maybe TRBD2 (5 bases). The germline gives CDR1 MDHEN, CDR2 SYDVKM. The CDR3 loop spans 15 amino acids. The CDR3 nucleotides are TGTGCCAGCAGTTCCGACCCGGGGTACTACGATGAGCAGTTCTTC. The encoded protein is CASSSDPGYYDEQFF.